A selection of T cell receptor beta chains follows, all from one sample in a study of PD-1 blockade in classical Hodgkin lymphoma. Profiling relied on immunoSEQ multiplex PCR, and the TCRdb table lists in-frame clones only, not all of them. The profile shows about 100,000 clones, approximately 88% of them singletons. Sequenced here: peripheral blood mononuclear cells (PBMCs), sampled at baseline. The receptor set was obtained from a human donor with classical Hodgkin lymphoma. The CDR3 runs from the conserved cysteine through the conserved F or W. D genes are given only for firm matches. The listing skips clone size in some rows; elsewhere it reads once, few, many or a size class.

j_call clone_size v_call d_call cdr3_aa cdr3_nt
TRBJ1-1 . TRBV5-5 . CASSLGQWDTEAFF TGTGCCAGCAGCTTAGGACAATGGGACACTGAAGCTTTCTTT
TRBJ2-1 . TRBV19 TRBD2 CASSARLAGTYNEQFF TGTGCCAGTAGTGCCCGACTAGCTGGTACCTACAATGAGCAGTTCTTC
TRBJ2-7 . TRBV11-3 TRBD1 CASRPTTGTYEQYF TGTGCCAGCAGACCGACGACAGGGACCTACGAGCAGTACTTC
TRBJ2-1 . TRBV10-3 . CAISESQTEQFF TGTGCCATCAGTGAGTCCCAGACCGAGCAGTTCTTC
TRBJ1-2 . TRBV16 . CASSQQWPEGYTF TGTGCCAGCAGCCAACAATGGCCGGAAGGCTACACCTTC
TRBJ2-1 . TRBV19 . CASSIDRGGNEQFF TGTGCCAGTAGTATAGACAGGGGCGGCAATGAGCAGTTCTTC
TRBJ1-2 . TRBV28 . CASSLSGSHYGYTF TGTGCCAGCAGTTTGTCAGGGTCTCACTATGGCTACACCTTC
TRBJ2-2 few TRBV5-3 TRBD1 CARSTGGRGTGELFF TGTGCCAGAAGCACAGGGGGCAGGGGCACCGGGGAGCTGTTTTTT
TRBJ1-2 . TRBV6-5 . CASSYRREGNGYTF TGTGCCAGCAGTTACCGGAGAGAGGGGAATGGCTACACCTTC
TRBJ2-7 . TRBV30 . CAWTVGGTSYEQYF TGTGCCTGGACGGTGGGAGGCACCTCCTACGAGCAGTACTTC